This TCR beta chain was documented in a study of response to subunit inactivated influenza vaccine. This CDR3 contains 16 residues. In germline, CDR1 is SGHVS, CDR2 FNYEAQ. V lost 1 base, J lost 0 bases, and 13 bases lay in between. TCRdb reprocessed the RT-PCR reads with MiXCR, giving one entry per CDR3 protein. The profile covers 600,000 to 850,000 distinct CDR3 sequences, with less than 15% appearing a single time and 6% to 9.5% taken by the ten largest. This receptor was identified in a man in his forties or fifties who received an inactivated influenza vaccine. This sequence joins TRBV7-6 and TRBJ2-7; maybe TRBD1 (6 bases). Sequenced here: PBMCs from blood, sampled 14 to 15 days before vaccination. DNA of the CDR3: TGTGCCAGCAGCTTAGAGGACAGTTTGAGCTCCTACGAGCAGTACTTC. It translates to CASSLEDSLSSYEQYF.